This TCR beta chain is drawn from a study of T cell changes during pregnancy in multiple sclerosis. This CDR3 has 15 amino acids. J was trimmed by 2 bases and V by 10 bases; bases with no gene match: 7. CDR1 MNHEY and CDR2 SMNVEV come from the germline V gene (reference sequence). Only in-frame clones appear in the TCRdb table, and some are missing; sequencing was by immunoSEQ multiplex PCR. The sample holds 70,000 to 95,000 clones, approximately 94% seen once. The chain is built from TRBV27 and TRBJ2-3, with 12 bases identical to TRBD2. The receptor was isolated from a female donor with multiple sclerosis, enrolled in a pregnancy study. The sample here was peripheral blood, taken in the third trimester of pregnancy. The CDR3 bases are TGTGCCACCCAACTAGCGGGAGGCCTCACAGATACGCAGTATTTT. Translated: CATQLAGGLTDTQYF.